The text below deals with one T cell receptor beta chain. The trim removed 2 bases at V and 5 bases at J, leaving 0 bases unmatched. Germline V gives CDR1 MRHNA, CDR2 SNTAGT. The CDR3 spans 15 residues. The entry originates in a study of blood T cell repertoires in COVID-19. Profiling relied on immunoSEQ multiplex PCR, and the TCRdb table lists in-frame clones only, not all of them. This table has a few hundred thousand clones, roughly 86% appearing once. Sequencing was done on a sample of peripheral blood. This clonotype was sampled from a woman aged 55-75 years with COVID-19, enrolled during active disease. The rearrangement joins TRBV6-4 to TRBJ2-1; TRBD2 aligns across 13 bases. The CDR3 nucleotides read TGTGCCAGCAGTGACGGGACTAGCGGGAACAATGAGCAGTTCTTC. This gives the protein CASSDGTSGNNEQFF.